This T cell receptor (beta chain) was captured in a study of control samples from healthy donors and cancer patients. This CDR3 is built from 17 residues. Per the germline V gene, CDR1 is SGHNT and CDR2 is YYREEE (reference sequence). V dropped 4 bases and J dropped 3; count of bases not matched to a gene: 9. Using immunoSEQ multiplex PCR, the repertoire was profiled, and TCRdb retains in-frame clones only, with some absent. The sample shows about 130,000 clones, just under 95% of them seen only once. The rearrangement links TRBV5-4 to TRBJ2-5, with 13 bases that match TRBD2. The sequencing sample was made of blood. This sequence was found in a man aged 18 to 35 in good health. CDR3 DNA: TGTGCCAGCAGCGAGGGACCCGGGACTAGCGGGGAAGAGACCCAGTACTTC. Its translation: CASSEGPGTSGEETQYF. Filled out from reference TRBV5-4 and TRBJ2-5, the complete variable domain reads ETGVTQSPTHLIKTRGQQVTLRCSSQSGHNTVSWYQQALGQGPQFIFQYYREEENGRGNFPPRFSGLQFPNYSSELNVNALELDDSALYLCASSEGPGTSGEETQYFGPGTRLLVL.